This is a list of T cell receptor beta chains from one sample in a study of CD8+ T cells in alopecia areata. Here immunoSEQ multiplex PCR was the method, and the copy in TCRdb shows in-frame clones only, minus some. Counted here are more than 110,000 clones, about 60% occurring once; the ten biggest clones make up nearly 6.5%. The starting material was CD4+ T cells sorted from blood, obtained at week 0. The receptors stem from a human donor with alopecia areata. The CDR3 runs from the conserved cysteine through the conserved F or W. A D gene is named only where the DNA matches it firmly. Clone size is not always given. Where it is, it says once, few, many or a class for expanded clones.

TRBV29-1	TRBJ2-1	-	-	TGCAGCGTTGTGGGGACGGACGCCTACAATGAGCAGTTCTTC	CSVVGTDAYNEQFF
TRBV4-2	TRBJ1-1	few	-	TGTGCCAGCAGCCAAGAGACACAGGGGAACACTGAAGCTTTCTTT	CASSQETQGNTEAFF
TRBV4-2	TRBJ2-7	few	-	TGTGCCAGCAGCCAAGAGGGGGCAGTCTACGAGCAGTACTTC	CASSQEGAVYEQYF
TRBV10-3	TRBJ1-6	-	-	TGTGCCATCAGTGGCGGCTCGAGCTCCTATAATTCACCCCTCCACTTT	CAISGGSSSYNSPLHF
TRBV7-2	TRBJ2-5	few	-	TGTGCCAGCAGCAAACGGGGACTCCTCGAGGGGGAGACCCAGTACTTC	CASSKRGLLEGETQYF
TRBV29-1	TRBJ2-6	-	-	TGCAGCGTTGCTCTCCGCTCTGGGGCCAACGTCCTGACTTTC	CSVALRSGANVLTF
TRBV4-2	TRBJ2-5	-	TRBD2	TGTGCCAGCAGCCAAGAGGTAGCGGGGTTCGCAGAGACCCAGTACTTC	CASSQEVAGFAETQYF
TRBV27	TRBJ1-5	few	-	TGTGCCAGCAGCCCCTGGATAGGCAATGGCAATCAGCCCCAGCATTTT	CASSPWIGNGNQPQHF
TRBV7-9	TRBJ2-7	once	-	TGTGCCAGCACCCAAAGGGGTGGGCAGTACTTC	CASTQRGGQYF
TRBV30	TRBJ1-4	-	-	TGTGCCTGGAGTGTACAGGCTGGAAATGAAAAACTGTTTTTT	CAWSVQAGNEKLFF
TRBV6-5	TRBJ1-5	few	-	TGTGCCAGCAGTTACTCCGGGGTCACCAATCAGCCCCAGCATTTT	CASSYSGVTNQPQHF
TRBV5-1	TRBJ2-5	-	TRBD2	TGCGCCAGCAGCTTGGCCGGTGGCGGGGGTCAAGAGACCCAGTACTTC	CASSLAGGGGQETQYF
TRBV5-1	TRBJ2-7	few	-	TGCGCCAGCAGAACCGGGACAAACACGGGTGAGCAGTACTTC	CASRTGTNTGEQYF
TRBV30	TRBJ2-5	-	-	TGTGCCATGCAGGGGCTGGGGGAGACCCAGTACTTC	CAMQGLGETQYF
TRBV21-1	TRBJ1-2	-	-	TGTGCCAGCAGCAAAGTTCCTCGTCTGGTTACTAACTATGGCTACACCTTC	CASSKVPRLVTNYGYTF
TRBV7-8	TRBJ2-7	few	TRBD2	TGTGCCAGCAGCTTAGGGGTTAGCGGGGTAGGTAGCGAGCAGTACTTC	CASSLGVSGVGSEQYF
TRBV9	TRBJ2-2	-	TRBD1	TGTGCCAGCAGCACAGGGGGCGCGACCGGGGAGCTGTTTTTT	CASSTGGATGELFF
TRBV9	TRBJ2-7	few	TRBD2	TGTGCCAGCAGCGCGGGGGGGTACGAGCAGTACTTC	CASSAGGYEQYF
TRBV4-1	TRBJ2-2	-	TRBD2	TGCGCCAGCAGCCAAGAACCTCTAGCGGGGGGGCATCTCGGGGAGCTGTTTTTT	CASSQEPLAGGHLGELFF
TRBV10-3	TRBJ1-1	-	-	TGTGCCATCAGTGACGGCAGGGCGGCTTTCTTT	CAISDGRAAFF
TRBV7-2	TRBJ2-5	-	-	TGTGCCAGCAGCTTACACGGAATACAAGAGACCCAGTACTTC	CASSLHGIQETQYF
TRBV2	TRBJ1-5	-	-	TGTGCCAGCAATCCACAGGGCCAGCCCCAGCATTTT	CASNPQGQPQHF
TRBV25-1	TRBJ2-5	-	-	TGTGCCAGCCCCCCGACTAGTCGGGAGACCCAGTACTTC	CASPPTSRETQYF
TRBV18	TRBJ1-5	few	-	TGTGCCAGCTCAGCCACTTCGGGGGCGCGGAATCAGCCCCAGCATTTT	CASSATSGARNQPQHF
TRBV9	TRBJ2-6	few	-	TGTGCCAGCAGCGTAGCCAATCAGGGCAGGCCAATGAGTTGGGGCCCCTCTGGGGCCAACGTCCTGACTTTC	CASSVANQGRPMSWGPSGANVLTF
TRBV29-1	TRBJ1-1	once	-	TGCAGCGTTGAAGAGGGAGTGGTCACTGAAGCTTTCTTT	CSVEEGVVTEAFF
TRBV20-1	TRBJ2-5	-	-	TGCAGTGCTACATTAAGAGAGACCCAGTACTTC	CSATLRETQYF
TRBV9	TRBJ2-2	-	-	TGTGCCAGCAGCGTAGACTCGAACACCGGGGAGCTGTTTTTT	CASSVDSNTGELFF
TRBV10-3	TRBJ2-1	few	-	TGTGCCATCAGCCCCGGAGAGCAGTTCTTC	CAISPGEQFF
TRBV7-2	TRBJ2-2	-	-	TGTGCCAGCAGCTTAAACCACTTGGAGCTGTTTTTT	CASSLNHLELFF
TRBV7-2	TRBJ2-1	-	-	TGTGCCAGCAGCTTACAATCCGCGGGACCGAGGAATGAGCAGTTCTTC	CASSLQSAGPRNEQFF
TRBV4-1	TRBJ2-7	-	-	TGCGCCAGCAGCCAAGAGCTTTCCTACGAGCAGTACTTC	CASSQELSYEQYF
TRBV7-9	TRBJ1-1	few	-	TGTGCCAGCAGCCCGAGGGGGGGTGACACTGAAGCTTTCTTT	CASSPRGGDTEAFF
TRBV5-1	TRBJ1-2	few	-	TGCGCCAGCAGGGGGGACTCGTATGGCTACACCTTC	CASRGDSYGYTF
TRBV6-5	TRBJ1-6	few	-	TGTGCCAGCAGTTACTCGAACAGGCCGGGGTCACCCCTCCACTTT	CASSYSNRPGSPLHF
TRBV20-1	TRBJ1-1	-	-	TGCAGTGCTCTTCTGAACACTGAAGCTTTCTTT	CSALLNTEAFF
TRBV29-1	TRBJ1-2	-	-	TGCAGCGCCCTACTGACAGGACCGTGGGAAGGCTACACCTTC	CSALLTGPWEGYTF
TRBV29-1	TRBJ2-5	few	TRBD2	TGCAGCGCCGCCGGGACTAGCGGGGGGACGAGGACCCAGTACTTC	CSAAGTSGGTRTQYF
TRBV29-1	TRBJ2-5	-	-	TGCAGCGTCTTTTGGCGGCGGCGGTCGCTCCAAGAGACCCAGTACTTC	CSVFWRRRSLQETQYF
TRBV7-2	TRBJ2-7	few	TRBD1	TGTGCCAGCAGCTTAGGACAGGGGGCGGGCTACGAGCAGTACTTC	CASSLGQGAGYEQYF
TRBV5-4	TRBJ2-5	-	TRBD2	TGTGCCAGCAGCTCGATAAACCTAGCGGGGATAGAGACCCAGTACTTC	CASSSINLAGIETQYF
TRBV30	TRBJ2-2	-	TRBD1	TGTGCCTTATGGACAGGGAGGACAAACACCGGGGAGCTGTTTTTT	CALWTGRTNTGELFF
TRBV7-9	TRBJ2-6	-	-	TGTGCCAGCAGCCGCTCTGGGGCCAACGTCCTGACTTTC	CASSRSGANVLTF